Below, 9 T cell receptor beta chains from the same sample are listed, as sequenced in a study of spatial heterogeneity in lung cancer. Specified time point: blood at routine non-recurrence follow-up after resection. A single record per CDR3 protein comes from TCRdb applying MiXCR to the 5' RACE reads. The table has tens of thousands of distinct CDR3 sequences, around 9.6% seen once. The sample consisted of PBMCs, taken at follow-up. These receptors were collected from a male donor with early-stage non-small cell lung cancer.

This clonotype appeared many times. This chain uses TRBV6-6 with TRBJ1-3; unclear D gene. The CDR3 spans 14 residues. Trimming left V 5 bases short and J 0 bases short, with 8 bases between. CDR1 and CDR2 from the germline V gene are MNHNY and SVGAGI (reference sequence). CDR3 coding DNA: TGTGCCAGCAGTCCCGTAAGCTCTGGAAACACCATATATTTT. Translated, it gives CASSPVSSGNTIYF.

The gene calls are TRBV7-6 and TRBJ2-6; 8 bases are a match to TRBD1. This CDR3 contains 18 residues. CDR1 is SGHVS and CDR2 is FNYEAQ in the germline V gene. With V trimmed by 4 bases and J by 0 bases, 8 bases remained unmatched. In nucleotides, the CDR3 is TGTGCCAGCAGCTCTTACCGGGACAGGAGCTCTGGGGCCAACGTCCTGACTTTC. Its translation: CASSSYRDRSSGANVLTF.

This clonotype was found many times. This chain connects TRBV14 to TRBJ1-5; TRBD1 is a possible D gene (6 bases). This CDR3 spans 13 amino acids. Germline V gene data show CDR1 as SGHDN and CDR2 as FVKESK. Trimming took off 6 bases at V and 7 bases at J, with 13 bases between the two ends. The CDR3 DNA reads as TGTGCCAGCAGTCAGGGGATAGGGCAGCCCCAGCATTTT. This sequence encodes CASSQGIGQPQHF.

This clonotype was counted at least ten times. The gene calls are TRBV9 and TRBJ1-1; D might be TRBD1 (5 bases). The germline V gene has CDR1 SGDLS and CDR2 YYNGEE. The CDR3 runs 13 residues. Trimming left V 2 bases short and J 1 base short, with 6 bases between. CDR3: CASSVDTNTEAFF. The CDR3 bases are TGTGCCAGCAGCGTGGACACGAACACTGAAGCTTTCTTT.

This clonotype was counted many times. This sequence joins TRBV29-1 and TRBJ2-6; tentative D call: TRBD1 (5 bases). This CDR3 is 15 amino acids long. Per the germline V gene, CDR1 is SQVTM and CDR2 is ANQGSEA. Trimming cost V 7 bases and J 2 bases, with 15 bases left between them. The CDR3 nucleotides are TGCAGCGCATACCTCAGGGTAGCTGGGGCCAACGTCCTGACTTTC. It translates to CSAYLRVAGANVLTF.

This clonotype was seen a handful of times. This chain uses TRBV5-1 with TRBJ2-7, with 9 bases aligning to TRBD1. CDR3 length: 15 residues. The V segment lost 4 bases and the J segment 6 bases; nucleotides outside the gene matches: 11. Germline assignment: CDR1 SGHRS and CDR2 YFSETQ. CDR3 sequence (DNA): TGCGCCAGCAGCCTGGAAGGGACAGGGATCTCCGAGCAGTACTTC. It specifies CASSLEGTGISEQYF.

In this sample, this clonotype turned up a few times. The rearrangement links TRBV20-1 to TRBJ2-5; TRBD1 might be the D (5 bases). The germline V and J ends were trimmed by 3 bases and 2 bases, with 7 bases remaining between them. Germline loops: CDR1 DFQATT, CDR2 SNEGSKA (reference sequence). This CDR3 region has 12 residues. As DNA, the CDR3 is TGCAGTGCTAGTAGACAGCAAGAGACCCAGTACTTC. Encoded protein: CSASRQQETQYF.

This clonotype was found many times. The chain couples TRBV2 to TRBJ2-5, with TRBD1 identical over 11 bases. This CDR3 comprises 15 residues. V lost 6 bases, J lost 4 bases, and 7 bases stayed unmatched. The germline V gene has CDR1 SNHLY and CDR2 FYNNEI. The CDR3: CASSSPGQGVETQYF. CDR3 nucleotide sequence: TGTGCCAGCAGCTCCCCGGGACAGGGGGTAGAGACCCAGTACTTC.

This clonotype was seen many times. V is TRBV24-1 and J is TRBJ2-5; D not certain. Germline assignment: CDR1 KGHDR and CDR2 SFDVKD. The CDR3 is made up of 14 amino acids. V lost 3 bases, J lost 2 bases, and 9 bases lay in between. CDR3 DNA sequence: TGTGCCACCAGTGATAGTTACTCGCAAGAGACCCAGTACTTC. This encodes CATSDSYSQETQYF.